One and the same sample provided the 7 T cell receptor beta chains below, sequenced in a study of T cells after yellow fever vaccination. MiXCR, applied by TCRdb to the 5' RACE reads, yields one record per CDR3 protein. This sample has 500,000 to 650,000 distinct CDR3 sequences, with around 12% found just once. Here the sequenced sample was PBMCs, taken on the day of the yellow fever booster vaccination. The receptors originated from a man aged 25 to 40 who received the YFV17D yellow fever vaccine.

The rearrangement joins TRBV12-5 to TRBJ1-5; 7 bases fit TRBD1. Germline V gene data show CDR1 as LGHNT and CDR2 as FRNRAP. This CDR3 spans 15 amino acids. Trimming took 4 bases from V and 2 from J; bases not matched to a gene: 5. The CDR3, as DNA: TGTGCTAGTGGTTGGAACACAGGGGGCAATCAGCCCCAGCATTTT. Protein: CASGWNTGGNQPQHF.

The J gene is TRBJ1-4, the V gene TRBV5-6, with unresolved D. The CDR3 is 14 amino acids. The V gene lost 0 bases and the J gene lost 3 bases, with 6 bases spanning the gap. CDR1 and CDR2 (germline): SGHDT, YYEEEE. CDR3 loop: CASSLANSNEKLFF. CDR3 nucleotide sequence: TGTGCCAGCAGCTTGGCAAATTCTAATGAAAAACTGTTTTTT.

V is TRBV29-1 and J is TRBJ2-4; possibly TRBD1 or TRBD2 for D (6 bases each). The CDR3 is 15 amino acids. The V gene's germline CDR1 is SQVTM and CDR2 ANQGSEA. Deletions cut 0 bases from V and 4 bases from J, with 13 bases between. The DNA for the CDR3 is TGCAGCGTTGAAGATCGGGGGCGTCGTAAAAACATTCAGTACTTC. It translates to CSVEDRGRRKNIQYF.

Points on this clonotype: A much larger clone lies a single base off, so this may be a read error. The chain recombines TRBV10-3 with TRBJ2-3, with a tentative D call TRBD2 (6 bases). This CDR3 region has 12 residues. CDR1 and CDR2 from the germline V gene are ENHRY and SYGVKD. V gave up 8 bases and J gave up 2 bases, with 8 bases separating them. CDR3 in amino acids: CAIRGNTDTQYF. CDR3 bases: TGTGCCATCCGGGGGAACACAGATACGCAGTATTTT.

The chain couples TRBV10-3 to TRBJ2-3, with D tentatively TRBD1 (5 bases). There are 13 residues in the CDR3. Germline CDR1 reads ENHRY; CDR2 reads SYGVKD. V was trimmed by 5 bases and J by 4 bases, leaving 10 bases between them. CDR3 loop: CAISLQGADTQYF. For the CDR3, the DNA is TGTGCCATCAGTCTCCAGGGTGCAGATACGCAGTATTTT.

This clonotype appeared a few times. The chain carries TRBV20-1 and TRBJ1-1; D unresolved. Trimming left V 4 bases short and J 0 bases short, with 9 bases between. CDR1 is DFQATT and CDR2 is SNEGSKA in the germline V gene (reference sequence). The CDR3 is 13 residues long. CDR3 nucleotide sequence: TGCAGTGCTACTACAGTATTGAACACTGAAGCTTTCTTT. Its translation: CSATTVLNTEAFF.

This clonotype showed up just a few times. One end of the junction is discordant with germline, which a read error may explain. The chain is built from TRBV7-3 and TRBJ2-3, with 11 nucleotides matching TRBD2. The CDR3 is made up of 18 amino acids. Germline V gene lookup returns CDR1 SGHTA and CDR2 FQGTGA. The DNA for the CDR3 is TGTGACAGCAGCTTATTCTCTACTAGCGGGAGTTCGGGAGATACGCAGTATTTT. This translates into CDSSLFSTSGSSGDTQYF.